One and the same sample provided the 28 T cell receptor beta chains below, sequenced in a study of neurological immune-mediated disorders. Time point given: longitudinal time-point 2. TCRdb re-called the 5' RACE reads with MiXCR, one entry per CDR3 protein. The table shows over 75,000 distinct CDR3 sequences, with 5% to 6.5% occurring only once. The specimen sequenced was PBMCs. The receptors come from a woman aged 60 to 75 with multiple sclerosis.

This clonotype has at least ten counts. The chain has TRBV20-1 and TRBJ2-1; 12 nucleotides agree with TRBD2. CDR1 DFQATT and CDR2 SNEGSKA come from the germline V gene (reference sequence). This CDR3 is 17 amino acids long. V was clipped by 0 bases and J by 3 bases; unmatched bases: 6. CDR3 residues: CSARDASGGAVYNEQFF. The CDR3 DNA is TGCAGTGCTAGAGATGCTAGCGGGGGGGCGGTCTACAATGAGCAGTTCTTC.

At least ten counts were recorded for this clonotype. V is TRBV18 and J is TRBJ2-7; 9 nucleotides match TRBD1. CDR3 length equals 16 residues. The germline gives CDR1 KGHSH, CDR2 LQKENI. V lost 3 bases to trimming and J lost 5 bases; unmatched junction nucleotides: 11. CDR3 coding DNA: TGTGCCAGCTCACCCTTACACCTGGGACAGGGAAACGAGCAGTACTTC. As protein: CASSPLHLGQGNEQYF.

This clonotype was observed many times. DNA of the CDR3: TGTGCCAGCAGTTCGACTAGCGGTTACAATGAGCAGTTCTTC. Translated, it gives CASSSTSGYNEQFF. This chain joins TRBV6-2 or TRBV6-3 and TRBJ2-1; 9 bases map to TRBD2. This CDR3 is built from 14 residues. The ends lost 4 bases at V and 4 bases at J; junction bases unmatched: 2. The germline V gene has CDR1 MNHEY and CDR2 SVGEGT.

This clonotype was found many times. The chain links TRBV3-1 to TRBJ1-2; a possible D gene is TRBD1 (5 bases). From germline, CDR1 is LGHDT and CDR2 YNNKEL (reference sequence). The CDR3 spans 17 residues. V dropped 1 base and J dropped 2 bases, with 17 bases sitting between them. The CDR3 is CASSQVSSGTGNYGYTF. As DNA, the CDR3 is TGTGCCAGCAGCCAAGTCTCCTCAGGGACCGGGAACTATGGCTACACCTTC.

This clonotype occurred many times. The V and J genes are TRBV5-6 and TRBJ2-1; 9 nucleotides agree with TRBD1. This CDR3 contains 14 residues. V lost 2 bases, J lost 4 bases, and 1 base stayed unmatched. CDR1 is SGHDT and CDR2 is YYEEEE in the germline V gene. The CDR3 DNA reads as TGTGCCAGCAGCTTACAGGGGGCGTACAATGAGCAGTTCTTC. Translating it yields CASSLQGAYNEQFF.

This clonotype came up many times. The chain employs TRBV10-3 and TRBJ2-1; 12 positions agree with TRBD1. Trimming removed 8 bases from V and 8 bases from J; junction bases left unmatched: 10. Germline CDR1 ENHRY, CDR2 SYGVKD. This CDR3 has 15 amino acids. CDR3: CAIGPGQGAGYEQFF. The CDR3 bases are TGTGCCATCGGCCCGGGACAGGGGGCTGGATATGAGCAGTTCTTC.

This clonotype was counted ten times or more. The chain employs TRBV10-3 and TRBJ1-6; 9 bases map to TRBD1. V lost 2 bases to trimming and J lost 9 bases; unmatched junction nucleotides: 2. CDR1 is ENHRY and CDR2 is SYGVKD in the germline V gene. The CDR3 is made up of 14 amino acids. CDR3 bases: TGTGCCATCAGTGAGCAGACAGGGGGTTCACCCCTCCACTTT. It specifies CAISEQTGGSPLHF.

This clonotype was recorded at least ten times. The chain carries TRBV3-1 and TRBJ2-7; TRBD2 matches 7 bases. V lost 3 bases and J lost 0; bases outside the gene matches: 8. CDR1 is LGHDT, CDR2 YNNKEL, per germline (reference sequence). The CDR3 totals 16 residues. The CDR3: CASSQGGGPSSYEQYF. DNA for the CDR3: TGTGCCAGCAGCCAGGGGGGGGGTCCTAGCTCCTACGAGCAGTACTTC.

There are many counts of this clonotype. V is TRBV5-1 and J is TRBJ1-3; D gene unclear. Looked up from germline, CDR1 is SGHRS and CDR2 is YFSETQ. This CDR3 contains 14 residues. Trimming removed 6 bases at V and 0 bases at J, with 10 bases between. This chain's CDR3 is CASKDQVSGNTIYF. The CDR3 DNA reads TGCGCCAGCAAGGATCAGGTCTCTGGAAACACCATATATTTT.

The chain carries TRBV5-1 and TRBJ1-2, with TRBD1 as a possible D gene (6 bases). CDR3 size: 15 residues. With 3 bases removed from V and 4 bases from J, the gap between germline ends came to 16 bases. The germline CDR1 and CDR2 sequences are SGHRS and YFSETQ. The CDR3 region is CASSYQPGAGYGYTF. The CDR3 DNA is TGCGCCAGCAGCTATCAACCGGGGGCCGGCTATGGCTACACCTTC.

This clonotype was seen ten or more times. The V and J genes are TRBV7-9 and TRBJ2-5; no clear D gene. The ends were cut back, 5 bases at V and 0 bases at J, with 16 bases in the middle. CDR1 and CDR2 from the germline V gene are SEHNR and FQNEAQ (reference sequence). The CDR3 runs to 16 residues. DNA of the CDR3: TGTGCCAGCAGCCAAACCGGATCAGGTGACCAAGAGACCCAGTACTTC. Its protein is CASSQTGSGDQETQYF.

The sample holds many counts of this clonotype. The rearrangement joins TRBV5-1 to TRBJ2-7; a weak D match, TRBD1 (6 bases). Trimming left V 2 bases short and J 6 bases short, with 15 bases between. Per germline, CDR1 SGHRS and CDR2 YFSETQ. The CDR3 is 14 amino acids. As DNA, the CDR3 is TGCGCCAGCAGCTTACAGGGTGTTCTATCCGAGCAGTACTTC. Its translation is CASSLQGVLSEQYF.

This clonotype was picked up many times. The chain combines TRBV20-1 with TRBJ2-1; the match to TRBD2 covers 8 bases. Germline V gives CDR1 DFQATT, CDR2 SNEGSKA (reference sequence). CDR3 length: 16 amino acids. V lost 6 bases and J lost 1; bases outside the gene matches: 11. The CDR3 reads CSASRRSGGSYNEQFF. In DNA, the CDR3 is TGCAGTGCCTCCCGGAGGAGCGGGGGTTCCTACAATGAGCAGTTCTTC.

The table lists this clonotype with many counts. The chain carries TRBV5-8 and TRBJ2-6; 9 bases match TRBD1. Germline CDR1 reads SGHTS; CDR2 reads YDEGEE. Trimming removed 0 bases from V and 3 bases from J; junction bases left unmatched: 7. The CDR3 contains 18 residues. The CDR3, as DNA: TGTGCCAGCAGCTTGGCCGGACAGGGGTTCCGTGGGGCCAACGTCCTGACTTTC. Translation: CASSLAGQGFRGANVLTF.

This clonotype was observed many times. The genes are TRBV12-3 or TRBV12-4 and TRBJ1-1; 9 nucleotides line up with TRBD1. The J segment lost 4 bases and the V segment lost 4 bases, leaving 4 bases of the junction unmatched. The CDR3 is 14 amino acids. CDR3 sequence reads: CASSSTGGRTEAFF. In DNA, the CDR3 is TGTGCCAGCAGTTCGACAGGGGGTCGCACTGAAGCTTTCTTT.

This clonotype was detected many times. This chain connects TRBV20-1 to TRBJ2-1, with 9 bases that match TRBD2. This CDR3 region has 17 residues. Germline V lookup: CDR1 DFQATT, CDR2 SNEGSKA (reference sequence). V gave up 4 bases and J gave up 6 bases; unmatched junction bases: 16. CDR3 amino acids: CSANFGTSFRAGNEQFF. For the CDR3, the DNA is TGCAGTGCTAACTTTGGGACTAGCTTCAGAGCTGGCAATGAGCAGTTCTTC.

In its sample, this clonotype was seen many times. CDR3 in DNA: TGTGCCAGCAGTTTTTTTCAGGGGGCCAGTGGCTACACCTTC. Translated, it gives CASSFFQGASGYTF. This chain uses TRBV12-3 or TRBV12-4 with TRBJ1-2; 8 positions match TRBD1. Germline trimming cut 3 bases from V and 7 bases from J; bases unmatched to any gene: 7. This CDR3 spans 14 amino acids.

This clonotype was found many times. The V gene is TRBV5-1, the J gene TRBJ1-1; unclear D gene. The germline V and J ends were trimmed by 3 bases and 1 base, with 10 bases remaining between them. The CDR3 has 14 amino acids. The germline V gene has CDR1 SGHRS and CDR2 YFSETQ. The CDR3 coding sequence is TGCGCCAGCAGCTCCGAGGGTTGGAACACTGAAGCTTTCTTT. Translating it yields CASSSEGWNTEAFF.

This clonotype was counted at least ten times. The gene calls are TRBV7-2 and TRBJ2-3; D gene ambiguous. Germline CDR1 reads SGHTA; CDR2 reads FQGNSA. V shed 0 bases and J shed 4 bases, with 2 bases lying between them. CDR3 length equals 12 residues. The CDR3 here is CASSLAPDTQYF. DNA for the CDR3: TGTGCCAGCAGCTTAGCGCCAGATACGCAGTATTTT.

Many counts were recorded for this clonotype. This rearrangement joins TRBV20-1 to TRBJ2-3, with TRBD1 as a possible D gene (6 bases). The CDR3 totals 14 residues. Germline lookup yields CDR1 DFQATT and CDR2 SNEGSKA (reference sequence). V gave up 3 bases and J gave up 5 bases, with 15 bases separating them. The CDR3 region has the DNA TGCAGTGCTAGTGGGGACAAGGGATTAGATACGCAGTATTTT. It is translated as CSASGDKGLDTQYF.

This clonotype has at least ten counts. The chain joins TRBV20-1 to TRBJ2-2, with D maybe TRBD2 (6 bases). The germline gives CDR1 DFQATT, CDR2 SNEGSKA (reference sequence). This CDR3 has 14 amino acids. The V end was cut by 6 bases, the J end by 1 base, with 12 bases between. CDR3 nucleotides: TGCAGTGCCCCTACCGGGGGGAACACCGGGGAGCTGTTTTTT. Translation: CSAPTGGNTGELFF.

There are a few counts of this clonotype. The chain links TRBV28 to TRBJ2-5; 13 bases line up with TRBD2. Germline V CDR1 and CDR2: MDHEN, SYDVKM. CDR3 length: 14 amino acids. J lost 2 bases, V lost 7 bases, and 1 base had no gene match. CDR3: CASKTSGGQETQYF. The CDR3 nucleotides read TGTGCCAGCAAGACTAGCGGGGGGCAAGAGACCCAGTACTTC.

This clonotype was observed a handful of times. The CDR3 loop reads CASSQVSWRSTDTQYF. The CDR3, as DNA: TGTGCCAGCAGCCAGGTATCGTGGAGAAGCACAGATACGCAGTATTTT. The chain employs TRBV4-2 and TRBJ2-3; D ambiguous. Trimming removed 3 bases at V and 0 bases at J, with 13 bases between. Germline V lookup: CDR1 LGHNA, CDR2 YNFKEQ. The length of the CDR3 is 16 residues.

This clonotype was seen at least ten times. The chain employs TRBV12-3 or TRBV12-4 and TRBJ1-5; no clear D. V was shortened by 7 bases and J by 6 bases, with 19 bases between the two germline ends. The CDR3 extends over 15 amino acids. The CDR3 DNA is TGTGCCAGCATCGGCTCCCTGGGCGGGAGTCAGCCCCAGCATTTT. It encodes CASIGSLGGSQPQHF.

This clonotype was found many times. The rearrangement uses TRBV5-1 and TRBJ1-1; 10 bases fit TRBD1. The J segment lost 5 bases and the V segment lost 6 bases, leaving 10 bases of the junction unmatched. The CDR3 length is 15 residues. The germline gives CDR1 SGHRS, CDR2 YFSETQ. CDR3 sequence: CASTSTGGALTEAFF. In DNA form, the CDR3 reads TGCGCCAGCACCTCGACAGGGGGCGCCTTAACTGAAGCTTTCTTT.

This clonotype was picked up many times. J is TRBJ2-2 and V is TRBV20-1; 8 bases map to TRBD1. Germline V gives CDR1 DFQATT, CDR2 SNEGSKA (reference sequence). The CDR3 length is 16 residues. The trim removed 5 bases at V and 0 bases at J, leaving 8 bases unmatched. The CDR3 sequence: CSAAGGKMSNTGELFF. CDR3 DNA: TGCAGTGCTGCAGGGGGCAAGATGTCGAACACCGGGGAGCTGTTTTTT.

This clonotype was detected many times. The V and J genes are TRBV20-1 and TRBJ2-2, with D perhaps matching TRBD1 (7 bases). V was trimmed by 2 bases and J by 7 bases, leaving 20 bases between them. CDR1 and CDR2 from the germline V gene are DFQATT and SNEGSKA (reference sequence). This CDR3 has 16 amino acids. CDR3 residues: CSARMVATGRHGELFF. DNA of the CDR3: TGCAGTGCTAGAATGGTGGCGACAGGGAGGCACGGGGAGCTGTTTTTT.

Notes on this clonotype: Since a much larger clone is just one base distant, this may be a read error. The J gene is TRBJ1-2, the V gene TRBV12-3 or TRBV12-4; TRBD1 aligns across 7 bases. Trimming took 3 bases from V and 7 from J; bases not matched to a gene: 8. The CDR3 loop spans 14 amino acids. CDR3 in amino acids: CASSLGNRGSGYTF. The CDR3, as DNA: TGTGCCAGCAGTTTGGGGAACAGGGGCAGTGGCTACACCTTC.